Listed here are 27 T cell receptor beta chains from one sample, sequenced in a study of T cell changes during pregnancy in multiple sclerosis. Profiled with immunoSEQ multiplex PCR; TCRdb holds only in-frame clones, not every one. Here the sample spans 55,000 to 85,000 clones, about 95% being singletons. Sequencing used peripheral blood, obtained in the third trimester of pregnancy. Receptor source: a female donor with multiple sclerosis, enrolled in a pregnancy study.

The chain employs TRBV7-6 and TRBJ2-7, with 8 bases fitting TRBD1. Germline V gene lookup returns CDR1 SGHVS and CDR2 FNYEAQ. The CDR3 totals 16 residues. J was trimmed by 5 bases and V by 5 bases; bases with no gene match: 14. As DNA, the CDR3 is TGTGCCAGCAGCCCGACAGGGGCCTTTTTTCGAGACGAGCAGTACTTC. Amino acids: CASSPTGAFFRDEQYF.

The chain combines TRBV7-2 with TRBJ1-2; a possible D gene is TRBD1 (6 bases). Germline values: CDR1 SGHTA, CDR2 FQGNSA. CDR3 size: 12 residues. Trimming stripped 4 bases from V and 11 bases from J, with 14 bases between. CDR3 amino acids: CASSSTTGWYTF. CDR3 nucleotide sequence: TGTGCCAGCAGCTCCACCACAGGGTGGTACACCTTC.

This chain's CDR3 is CASSLGRNYGYTF. The CDR3 DNA sequence: TGTGCCAGCAGCTTAGGCCGGAACTATGGCTACACCTTC. The V gene is TRBV7-2, the J gene TRBJ1-2; the D is unclear. The germline CDR1 and CDR2 sequences are SGHTA and FQGNSA. The CDR3 consists of 13 residues. V was pared by 1 base and J by 2 bases, with 5 bases between.

CDR3 nucleotide sequence: TGTGCCAGCAGCCAATCGACAGGGATGAACACTGAAGCTTTCTTT. Translation: CASSQSTGMNTEAFF. J is TRBJ1-1 and V is TRBV16, with 7 bases lining up with TRBD1. V was pared by 0 bases and J by 0 bases, with 1 base of the junction left unmatched. Germline CDR1 is KGHSY and CDR2 is FQNENV. CDR3 length: 15 residues.

The rearrangement uses TRBV7-8 and TRBJ2-1; TRBD2 aligns across 8 bases. From germline, CDR1 is SGHVS and CDR2 FQNEAQ. CDR3 length equals 13 residues. The J segment lost 9 bases and the V segment lost 5 bases, leaving 6 bases of the junction unmatched. The CDR3 nucleotides read TGTGCCAGCAGCCCAGCGGGGGCGGTTGAGCAGTTCTTC. It is translated as CASSPAGAVEQFF.

This chain connects TRBV4-3 to TRBJ2-6; no reliable D call. Germline CDR1 LGHNA, CDR2 YSLEER. The CDR3 has 19 residues. V was shortened by 0 bases and J by 0 bases, with 15 bases between the two germline ends. CDR3 in DNA: TGCGCCAGCAGCCAAGATTATGGGCAGTCTTTCTCTGGGGCCAACGTCCTGACTTTC. This translates into CASSQDYGQSFSGANVLTF.

The rearrangement joins TRBV5-8 to TRBJ1-5; the match to TRBD1 covers 7 bases. The junction had 11 bases not matched to a gene; V was cut back by 5 bases and J by 3 bases. The CDR3 has 16 residues. Germline loops: CDR1 SGHTS, CDR2 YDEGEE. CDR3 sequence: CASSSGQATNNQPQHF. CDR3 coding DNA: TGTGCCAGCAGTTCCGGACAGGCGACCAACAATCAGCCCCAGCATTTT.

This rearrangement joins TRBV6-6 to TRBJ1-2, with D unclear. The CDR3 has 12 amino acids. The ends were cut back, 5 bases at V and 8 bases at J, with 12 bases in the middle. Germline V gene lookup returns CDR1 MNHNY and CDR2 SVGAGI (reference sequence). In DNA, the CDR3 is TGTGCCAGCAGTCGCGACTATTCCGGCTACACCTTC. The encoded protein is CASSRDYSGYTF.

This sequence joins TRBV5-4 and TRBJ1-5, with D perhaps TRBD1 (6 bases). The CDR3 spans 15 residues. With 0 bases removed from V and 0 bases from J, the gap between germline ends came to 7 bases. Germline V gene lookup returns CDR1 SGHNT and CDR2 YYREEE (reference sequence). The CDR3 loop is CASSLGTASNQPQHF. The CDR3 DNA follows: TGTGCCAGCAGCTTGGGGACAGCTAGCAATCAGCCCCAGCATTTT. Full variable domain (missing parts from reference TRBV5-4 and TRBJ1-5): ETGVTQSPTHLIKTRGQQVTLRCSSQSGHNTVSWYQQALGQGPQFIFQYYREEENGRGNFPPRFSGLQFPNYSSELNVNALELDDSALYLCASSLGTASNQPQHFGDGTRLSIL.

The rearrangement joins TRBV25-1 to TRBJ2-1; 7 bases map to TRBD2. Trimming took 5 bases from V and 8 from J; bases not matched to a gene: 12. Germline V gene lookup returns CDR1 MGHDK and CDR2 SYGVNS. This CDR3 region has 15 residues. CDR3: CASSLLAGVSDEQFF. The DNA of the CDR3 is TGTGCCAGCAGTTTACTGGCGGGGGTGAGTGATGAGCAGTTCTTC. Full variable domain (rest looked up from reference TRBV25-1 and TRBJ2-1): EADIYQTPRYLVIGTGKKITLECSQTMGHDKMYWYQQDPGMELHLIHYSYGVNSTEKGDLSSESTVSRIRTEHFPLTLESARPSHTSQYLCASSLLAGVSDEQFFGPGTRLTVL.

The chain combines TRBV18 with TRBJ1-2; 7 bases agree with TRBD1. V was pared by 1 base and J by 4 bases, with 6 bases of the junction left unmatched. The CDR3 is 15 amino acids. Germline-derived CDR1 and CDR2 are KGHSH and LQKENI. The CDR3 sequence is CASSPLQGGRYGYTF. Written as DNA, the CDR3 is TGTGCCAGCTCACCACTCCAGGGGGGACGCTATGGCTACACCTTC.

This chain joins TRBV6-6 and TRBJ2-2; tentatively, D is TRBD1 (6 bases). The CDR3 runs to 15 residues. V was shortened by 2 bases and J by 6 bases, with 13 bases between the two germline ends. Looked up from germline, CDR1 is MNHNY and CDR2 is SVGAGI (reference sequence). CDR3 loop: CASSYPTGFAGELFF. The CDR3 DNA sequence: TGTGCCAGCAGTTACCCCACAGGGTTCGCCGGGGAGCTGTTTTTT.

The gene calls are TRBV7-9 and TRBJ2-7; 9 bases line up with TRBD1. The CDR3 extends over 16 amino acids. The germline V gene has CDR1 SEHNR and CDR2 FQNEAQ (reference sequence). Germline trimming cut 4 bases from V and 5 bases from J; bases unmatched to any gene: 12. In DNA, the CDR3 is TGTGCCAGCAGCTCACAGGGGGCGTATCAGATCGACGAGCAGTACTTC. It specifies CASSSQGAYQIDEQYF.

Regarding this clone: The junction departs from the called germline gene at one end, perhaps through a read error. This rearrangement joins TRBV9 to TRBJ1-1; TRBD1 matches at 7 bases. CDR3 length: 14 amino acids. Per the germline V gene, CDR1 is SGDLS and CDR2 is YYNGEE. CDR3 DNA sequence: TGTGCCAGCAGCGCGGGGACAGTGAAAACTGAAGCTTTCTTT. This codes for CASSAGTVKTEAFF.

The rearrangement links TRBV9 to TRBJ2-3; TRBD1 matches at 9 bases. CDR1 and CDR2 (germline): SGDLS, YYNGEE. Losses at the gene ends were 3 bases for V and 6 bases for J; bases not matched to a gene: 11. This CDR3 is 16 amino acids long. The chain's CDR3 is CASSGGQGPLMDTQYF. The DNA of the CDR3 is TGTGCCAGCAGCGGGGGACAGGGCCCCCTTATGGATACGCAGTATTTT.

This clone was recorded once. The chain employs TRBV7-6 and TRBJ1-5, with 10 positions matching TRBD1. Unmatched junction bases numbered 11, after V lost 1 base and J lost 5 bases. There are 18 residues in the CDR3. CDR1 and CDR2 from the germline V gene are SGHVS and FNYEAQ. This CDR3 is CASSLEATGQGIDQPQHF. CDR3 sequence (DNA): TGTGCCAGCAGCTTAGAAGCGACGGGACAGGGGATAGATCAGCCCCAGCATTTT.

This rearrangement joins TRBV7-2 to TRBJ2-1; 12 positions match TRBD2. The CDR3 spans 16 residues. V lost 3 bases to trimming and J lost 10 bases; unmatched junction nucleotides: 10. In germline, CDR1 is SGHTA, CDR2 FQGNSA. CDR3 amino acids: CASSLSLAGGPLEQFF. The CDR3 DNA reads as TGTGCCAGCAGCTTGAGCCTAGCGGGGGGGCCATTGGAGCAGTTCTTC.

The chain joins TRBV7-8 to TRBJ2-7; D is unclear. This CDR3 is 16 amino acids long. In germline, CDR1 is SGHVS, CDR2 FQNEAQ. The V end lost 0 bases, the J end lost 1 base, and 13 bases lay between the germline ends. The CDR3 here is CASSLAARPDSYEQYF. CDR3 bases: TGTGCCAGCAGCTTAGCGGCCAGGCCCGATTCCTACGAGCAGTACTTC.

This chain connects TRBV5-1 to TRBJ1-2; 7 nucleotides line up with TRBD1. The trim removed 4 bases at V and 6 bases at J, leaving 6 bases unmatched. The V gene's germline CDR1 is SGHRS and CDR2 YFSETQ. The CDR3 sequence is 13 residues long. CDR3 coding DNA: TGCGCCAGCAGCCCACAGGGGACAGATGGCTACACCTTC. It codes for CASSPQGTDGYTF.

The chain is built from TRBV7-3 and TRBJ1-1; D unresolved. Trimming left V 3 bases short and J 1 base short, with 12 bases between. CDR3 length: 15 residues. Germline CDR1 is SGHTA and CDR2 is FQGTGA. The CDR3 protein is CASSLSRVSNTEAFF. In DNA form, the CDR3 reads TGTGCCAGCAGCTTGTCCCGGGTCTCGAACACTGAAGCTTTCTTT.

This rearrangement joins TRBV7-2 to TRBJ2-4, with D maybe TRBD1 (7 bases). Trimming removed 5 bases at V and 2 bases at J, with 13 bases between. Germline assignment: CDR1 SGHTA and CDR2 FQGNSA. The CDR3 consists of 15 residues. The CDR3: CASSPQGGTKNIQYF. The CDR3 DNA is TGTGCCAGCAGCCCCCAGGGGGGCACCAAAAACATTCAGTACTTC.

The chain employs TRBV7-6 and TRBJ2-2, with 10 bases fitting TRBD1. Germline V gene data show CDR1 as SGHVS and CDR2 as FNYEAQ. Losses at the gene ends were 6 bases for V and 2 bases for J; bases not matched to a gene: 12. CDR3 length equals 18 residues. Written as DNA, the CDR3 is TGTGCCAGCAGTTCTGTGGTCGGGACAGGGGTTAACACCGGGGAGCTGTTTTTT. Translated: CASSSVVGTGVNTGELFF.

The chain is built from TRBV6-4 and TRBJ1-1; D unclear. V was trimmed by 2 bases and J by 3 bases, leaving 13 bases between them. CDR1 is MRHNA and CDR2 is SNTAGT in the germline V gene. The CDR3 extends over 15 amino acids. The CDR3 loop reads CASSDTLEGYTEAFF. The CDR3 nucleotides are TGTGCCAGCAGTGACACTCTGGAGGGTTACACTGAAGCTTTCTTT.

The V gene is TRBV6-1, the J gene TRBJ1-6; no clear D gene. The V end lost 3 bases, the J end lost 5 bases, and 11 bases lay between the germline ends. Germline CDR1 and CDR2: MNHNS and SASEGT. The CDR3 sequence is 15 residues long. The DNA for the CDR3 is TGTGCCAGCAGTGACCAGGCCATAAATAATTCACCCCTCCACTTT. Translated: CASSDQAINNSPLHF.

This chain uses TRBV7-9 with TRBJ1-4; no reliable D call. This CDR3 region has 13 residues. CDR1 is SEHNR and CDR2 is FQNEAQ in the germline V gene (reference sequence). V shed 5 bases and J shed 7 bases, with 11 bases lying between them. The CDR3, as DNA: TGTGCCAGCAGCCAAGACTACCTTGAAAAACTGTTTTTT. It yields the protein CASSQDYLEKLFF.

The chain has TRBV2 and TRBJ2-7; maybe TRBD2 (5 bases). The CDR3 sequence is 13 residues long. CDR1 is SNHLY, CDR2 FYNNEI, per germline. Trimming removed 11 bases from V and 5 bases from J, with 19 bases in between. The DNA for the CDR3 is TGTGCCCACCTGTGCTTTTCCGGGGACGAGCAGTACTTC. Its translation is CAHLCFSGDEQYF. Together with reference TRBV2 and TRBJ2-7, the CDR3 gives the full variable domain: EPEVTQTPSHQVTQMGQEVILRCVPISNHLYFYWYRQILGQKVEFLVSFYNNEISEKSEIFDDQFSVERPDGSNFTLKIRSTKLEDSAMYFCAHLCFSGDEQYFGPGTRLTVT.

This clone appeared once. This chain connects TRBV9 to TRBJ2-1, with 8 bases identical to TRBD2. J gave up 1 base and V 2 bases, and 8 bases lay outside the gene matches. The germline V gene has CDR1 SGDLS and CDR2 YYNGEE. This CDR3 region has 17 residues. CDR3 amino acids: CASSVPSGGGSYNEQFF. CDR3 in DNA: TGTGCCAGCAGCGTCCCGAGCGGGGGTGGTTCCTACAATGAGCAGTTCTTC.